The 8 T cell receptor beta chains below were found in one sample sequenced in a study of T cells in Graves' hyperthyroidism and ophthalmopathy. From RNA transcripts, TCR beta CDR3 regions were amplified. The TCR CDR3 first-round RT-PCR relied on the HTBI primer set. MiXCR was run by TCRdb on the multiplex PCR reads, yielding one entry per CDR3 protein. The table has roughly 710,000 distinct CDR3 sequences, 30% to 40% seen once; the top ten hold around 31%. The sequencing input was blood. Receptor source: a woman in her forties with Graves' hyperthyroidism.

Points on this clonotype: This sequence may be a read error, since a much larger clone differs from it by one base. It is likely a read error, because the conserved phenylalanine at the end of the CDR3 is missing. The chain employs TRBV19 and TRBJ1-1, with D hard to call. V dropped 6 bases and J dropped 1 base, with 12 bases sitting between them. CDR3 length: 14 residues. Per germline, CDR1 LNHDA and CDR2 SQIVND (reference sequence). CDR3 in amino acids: CASRQWTANTEAFS. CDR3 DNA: TGTGCCAGTAGACAGTGGACGGCGAACACTGAAGCTTTCTCT.

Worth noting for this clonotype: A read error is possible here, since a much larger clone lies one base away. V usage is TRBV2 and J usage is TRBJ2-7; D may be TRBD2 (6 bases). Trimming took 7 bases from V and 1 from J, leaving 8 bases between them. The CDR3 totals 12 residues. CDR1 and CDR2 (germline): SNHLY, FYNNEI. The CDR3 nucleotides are TGTGCCAGCAAGGAGGGATCCTACGAGCAGTACTTC. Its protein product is CASKEGSYEQYF. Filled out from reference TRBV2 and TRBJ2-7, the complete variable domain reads EPEVTQTPSHQVTQMGQEVILRCVPISNHLYFYWYRQILGQKVEFLVSFYNNEISEKSEIFDDQFSVERPDGSNFTLKIRSTKLEDSAMYFCASKEGSYEQYFGPGTRLTVT.

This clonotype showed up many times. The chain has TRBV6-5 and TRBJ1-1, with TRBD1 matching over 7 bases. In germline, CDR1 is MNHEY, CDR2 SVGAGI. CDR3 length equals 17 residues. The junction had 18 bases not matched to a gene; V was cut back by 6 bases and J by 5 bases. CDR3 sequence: CASRRRTGQPKDTEAFF. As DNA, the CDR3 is TGTGCCAGCAGGCGTCGTACGGGACAGCCAAAGGATACTGAAGCTTTCTTT.

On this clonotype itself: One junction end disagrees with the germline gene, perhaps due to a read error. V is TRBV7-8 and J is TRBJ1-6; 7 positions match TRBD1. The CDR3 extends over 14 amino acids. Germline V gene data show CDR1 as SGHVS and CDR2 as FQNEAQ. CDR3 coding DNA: TGTGCCAGCAGCTTCGGGCAGGGGGATTCACCCCCCCATTTT. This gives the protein CASSFGQGDSPPHF.

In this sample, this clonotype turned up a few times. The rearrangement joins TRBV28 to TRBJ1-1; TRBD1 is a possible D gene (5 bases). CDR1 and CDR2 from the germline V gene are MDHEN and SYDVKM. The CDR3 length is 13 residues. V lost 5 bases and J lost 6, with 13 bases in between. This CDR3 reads CASSPPGTAEAFF. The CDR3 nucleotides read TGTGCCAGCAGTCCCCCAGGGACCGCTGAAGCTTTCTTT.

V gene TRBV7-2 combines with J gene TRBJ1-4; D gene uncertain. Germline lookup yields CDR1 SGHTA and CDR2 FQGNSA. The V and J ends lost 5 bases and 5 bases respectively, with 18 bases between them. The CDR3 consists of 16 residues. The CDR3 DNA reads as TGTGCCAGCAGCCCCGAAGAAGTAGGCTTAAATGAAAAACTGTTTTTT. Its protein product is CASSPEEVGLNEKLFF.

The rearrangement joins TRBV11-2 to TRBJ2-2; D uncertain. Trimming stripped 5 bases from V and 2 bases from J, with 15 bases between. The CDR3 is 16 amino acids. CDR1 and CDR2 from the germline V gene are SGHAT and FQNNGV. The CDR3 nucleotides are TGTGCCAGCAGCATGGACCGGGTACCCAACACCGGGGAGCTGTTTTTT. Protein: CASSMDRVPNTGELFF.

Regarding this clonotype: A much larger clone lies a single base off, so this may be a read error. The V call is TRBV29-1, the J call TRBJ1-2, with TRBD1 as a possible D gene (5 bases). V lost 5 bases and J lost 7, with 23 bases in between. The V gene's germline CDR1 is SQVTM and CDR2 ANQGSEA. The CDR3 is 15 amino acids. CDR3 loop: CSVSGRGPHAGGYTF. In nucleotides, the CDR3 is TGCAGCGTTTCGGGACGGGGACCCCATGCCGGTGGCTACACCTTC.